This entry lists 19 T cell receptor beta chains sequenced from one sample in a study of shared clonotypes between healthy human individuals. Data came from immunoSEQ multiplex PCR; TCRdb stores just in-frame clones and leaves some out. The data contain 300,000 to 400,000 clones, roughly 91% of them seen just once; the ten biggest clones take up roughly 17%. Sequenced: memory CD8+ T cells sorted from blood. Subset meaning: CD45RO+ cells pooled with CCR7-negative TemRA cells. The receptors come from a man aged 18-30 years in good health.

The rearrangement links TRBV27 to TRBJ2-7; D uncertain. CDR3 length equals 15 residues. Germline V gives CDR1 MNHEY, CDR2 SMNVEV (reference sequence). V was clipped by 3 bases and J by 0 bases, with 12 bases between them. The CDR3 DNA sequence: TGTGCCAGCAGTTTTTCGGTCAGCAGCTCCTACGAGCAGTACTTC. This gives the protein CASSFSVSSSYEQYF.

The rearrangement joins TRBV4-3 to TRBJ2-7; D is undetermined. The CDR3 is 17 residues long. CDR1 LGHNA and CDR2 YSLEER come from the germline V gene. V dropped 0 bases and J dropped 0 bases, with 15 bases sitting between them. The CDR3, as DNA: TGCGCCAGCAGCCAAGATTGGAACGGCGTAAGCTCCTACGAGCAGTACTTC. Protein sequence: CASSQDWNGVSSYEQYF.

DNA of the CDR3: TGTGCCAGCAGCTTGGGAGGGAGGGCCCAAGAGACCCAGTACTTC. It encodes CASSLGGRAQETQYF. The rearrangement uses TRBV5-4 and TRBJ2-5, with 7 bases that match TRBD2. Per the germline V gene, CDR1 is SGHNT and CDR2 is YYREEE (reference sequence). The trim removed 0 bases at V and 1 base at J, leaving 3 bases unmatched. The CDR3 runs to 15 residues. Together with reference TRBV5-4 and TRBJ2-5, the CDR3 gives the full variable domain: ETGVTQSPTHLIKTRGQQVTLRCSSQSGHNTVSWYQQALGQGPQFIFQYYREEENGRGNFPPRFSGLQFPNYSSELNVNALELDDSALYLCASSLGGRAQETQYFGPGTRLLVL.

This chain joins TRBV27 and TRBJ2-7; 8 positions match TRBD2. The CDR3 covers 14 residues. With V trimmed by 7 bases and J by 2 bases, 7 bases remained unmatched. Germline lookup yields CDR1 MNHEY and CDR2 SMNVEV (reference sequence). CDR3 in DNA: TGTGCCAGCACGTTAGCGGGACGTCCCTACGAGCAGTACTTC. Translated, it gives CASTLAGRPYEQYF.

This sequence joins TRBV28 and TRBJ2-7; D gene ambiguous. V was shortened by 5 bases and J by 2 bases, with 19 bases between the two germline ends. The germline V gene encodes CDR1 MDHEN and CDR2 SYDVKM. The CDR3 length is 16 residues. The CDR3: CASSGDKALGPYEQYF. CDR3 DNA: TGTGCCAGCAGTGGGGATAAGGCCCTCGGGCCCTACGAGCAGTACTTC.

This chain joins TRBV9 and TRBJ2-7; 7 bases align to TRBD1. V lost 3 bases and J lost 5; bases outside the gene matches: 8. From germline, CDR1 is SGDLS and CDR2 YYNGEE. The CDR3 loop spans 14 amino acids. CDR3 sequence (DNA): TGTGCCAGCAGCGCGACAGGGCTTCACCACGAGCAGTACTTC. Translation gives CASSATGLHHEQYF.

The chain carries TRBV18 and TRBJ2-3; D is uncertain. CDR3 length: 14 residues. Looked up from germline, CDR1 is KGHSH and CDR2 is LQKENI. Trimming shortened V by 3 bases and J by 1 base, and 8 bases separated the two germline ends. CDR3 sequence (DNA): TGTGCCAGCTCACCGAAACTACGCACAGATACGCAGTATTTT. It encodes CASSPKLRTDTQYF.

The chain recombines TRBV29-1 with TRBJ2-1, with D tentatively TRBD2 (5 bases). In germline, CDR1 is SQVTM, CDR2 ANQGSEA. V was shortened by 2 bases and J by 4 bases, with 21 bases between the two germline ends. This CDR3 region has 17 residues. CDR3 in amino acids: CSVETGVLAPRYNEQFF. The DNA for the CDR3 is TGCAGCGTTGAAACTGGGGTCCTAGCACCGAGGTACAATGAGCAGTTCTTC.

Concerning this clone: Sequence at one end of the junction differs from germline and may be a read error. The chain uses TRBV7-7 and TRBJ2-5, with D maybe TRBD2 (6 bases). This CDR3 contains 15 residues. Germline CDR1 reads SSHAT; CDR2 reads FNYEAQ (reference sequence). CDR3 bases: TGTGCTAGCAGCTTAGGACCGGGGGAGCGAGAGACCCAGTACTTC. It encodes CASSLGPGERETQYF.

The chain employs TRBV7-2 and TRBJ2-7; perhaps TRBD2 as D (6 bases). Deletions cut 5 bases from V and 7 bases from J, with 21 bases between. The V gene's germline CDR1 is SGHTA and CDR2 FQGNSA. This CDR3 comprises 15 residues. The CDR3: CASSPDRPGREEQYF. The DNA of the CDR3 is TGTGCCAGCAGCCCTGACAGACCCGGACGGGAGGAGCAGTACTTC.

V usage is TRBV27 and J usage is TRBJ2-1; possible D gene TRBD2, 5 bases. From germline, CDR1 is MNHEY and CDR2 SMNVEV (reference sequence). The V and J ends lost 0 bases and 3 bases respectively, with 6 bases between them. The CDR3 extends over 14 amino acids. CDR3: CASSLSDYYNEQFF. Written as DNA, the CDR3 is TGTGCCAGCAGTTTATCAGACTACTACAATGAGCAGTTCTTC.

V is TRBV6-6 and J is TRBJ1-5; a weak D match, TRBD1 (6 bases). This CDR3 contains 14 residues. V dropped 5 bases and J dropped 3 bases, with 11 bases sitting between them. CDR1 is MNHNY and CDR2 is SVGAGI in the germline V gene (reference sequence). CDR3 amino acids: CASSPPGVNQPQHF. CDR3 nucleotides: TGTGCCAGCAGTCCCCCAGGGGTCAATCAGCCCCAGCATTTT.

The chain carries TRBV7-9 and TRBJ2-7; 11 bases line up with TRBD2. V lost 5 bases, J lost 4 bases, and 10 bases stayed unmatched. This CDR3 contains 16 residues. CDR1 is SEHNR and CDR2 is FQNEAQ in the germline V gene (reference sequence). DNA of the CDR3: TGTGCCAGCAGCCCGAGGACTAGCGGGTCAAAGTACGAGCAGTACTTC. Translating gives CASSPRTSGSKYEQYF.

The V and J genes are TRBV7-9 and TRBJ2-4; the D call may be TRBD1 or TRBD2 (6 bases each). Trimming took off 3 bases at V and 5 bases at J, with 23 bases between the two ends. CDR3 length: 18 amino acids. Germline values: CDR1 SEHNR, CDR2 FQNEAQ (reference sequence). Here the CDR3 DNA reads TGTGCCAGCAGCTTGTCTGGACCGGGGGCGACCCCGCAAAACATTCAGTACTTC. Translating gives CASSLSGPGATPQNIQYF.

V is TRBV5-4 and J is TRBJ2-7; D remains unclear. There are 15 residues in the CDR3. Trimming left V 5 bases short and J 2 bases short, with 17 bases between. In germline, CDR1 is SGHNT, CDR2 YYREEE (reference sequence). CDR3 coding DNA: TGTGCCAGCAGACTCGACCCCACAGTCCCCTACGAGCAGTACTTC. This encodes CASRLDPTVPYEQYF.

As DNA, the CDR3 is TGCAGCGTTGAAGATGACCCTGACGAGCAGTACTTC. Protein: CSVEDDPDEQYF. This chain links TRBV29-1 with TRBJ2-7; D is ambiguous. Germline loops: CDR1 SQVTM, CDR2 ANQGSEA. This CDR3 contains 12 residues. The V end lost 0 bases, the J end lost 5 bases, and 8 bases lay between the germline ends.

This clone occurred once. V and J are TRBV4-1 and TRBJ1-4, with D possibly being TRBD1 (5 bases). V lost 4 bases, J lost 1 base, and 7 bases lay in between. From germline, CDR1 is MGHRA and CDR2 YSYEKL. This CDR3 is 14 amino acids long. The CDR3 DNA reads TGCGCCAGCAGCCGACAGAAAACTAATGAAAAACTGTTTTTT. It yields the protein CASSRQKTNEKLFF.

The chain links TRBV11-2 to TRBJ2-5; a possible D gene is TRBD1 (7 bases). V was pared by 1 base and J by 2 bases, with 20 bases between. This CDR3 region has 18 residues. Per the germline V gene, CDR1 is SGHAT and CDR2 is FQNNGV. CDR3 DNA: TGTGCCAGCAGCTTAGGGGCCCAGGGGGGTGCGGGGCAAGAGACCCAGTACTTC. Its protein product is CASSLGAQGGAGQETQYF.

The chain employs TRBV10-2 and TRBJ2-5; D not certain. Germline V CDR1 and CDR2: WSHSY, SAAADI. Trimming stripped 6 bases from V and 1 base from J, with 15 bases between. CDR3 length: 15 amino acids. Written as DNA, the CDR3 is TGCGCCAGCAGCGCTACCCCAGAGACCCAAGAGACCCAGTACTTC. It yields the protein CASSATPETQETQYF.